This T cell receptor (beta chain) was recorded in a study of blood T cell repertoires in COVID-19. The CDR3 runs 13 residues. CDR1 is MDHEN and CDR2 is SYDVKM in the germline V gene. V trimming: 3 bases; J trimming: 7 bases; junction bases outside the gene matches: 2. Measured with immunoSEQ multiplex PCR; TCRdb has only the in-frame clones, and not every one. The sample shows 150,000 to 200,000 clones, approximately 87% of them seen only once. This clonotype was sampled from a woman in her 70s with COVID-19, enrolled during active disease. The source material was peripheral blood. The genes are TRBV28 and TRBJ1-2; 10 bases line up with TRBD1. CDR3 bases: TGTGCCAGCAGTTTCGGGACAGGGGCTGGCTACACCTTC. Its protein is CASSFGTGAGYTF.